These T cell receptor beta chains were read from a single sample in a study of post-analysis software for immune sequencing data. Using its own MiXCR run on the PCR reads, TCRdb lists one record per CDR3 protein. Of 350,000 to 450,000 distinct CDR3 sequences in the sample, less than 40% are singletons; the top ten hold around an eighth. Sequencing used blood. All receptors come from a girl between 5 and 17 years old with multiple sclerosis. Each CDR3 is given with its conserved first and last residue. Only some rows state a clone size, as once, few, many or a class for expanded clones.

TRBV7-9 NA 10 CATATDTQYF
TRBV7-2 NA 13 CASSQQGNQPQHF
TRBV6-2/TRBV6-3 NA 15 CASRYGTARGNEQFF
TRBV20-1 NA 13 CSARRRINNEQFF
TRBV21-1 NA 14 CASSKVGLENGYTF
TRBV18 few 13 CASSPPVRETQYF
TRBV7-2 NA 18 CASSSPGGGGQIQETQYF
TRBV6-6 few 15 CASSYGTGSNSPLHF
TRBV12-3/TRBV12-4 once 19 CASSLIGTSGSLRAATQYF
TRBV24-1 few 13 CATSDFRYNEQFF
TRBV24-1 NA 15 CATSDPGQGAYEQYF
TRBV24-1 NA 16 CATSDFSGGSYNEQFF
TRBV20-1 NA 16 CSVPGLPSMGANVLTF
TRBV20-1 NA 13 CSAGNDRTYEQYF
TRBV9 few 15 CASSVDEGAQNEQFF
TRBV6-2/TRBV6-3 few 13 CASKNRAVYEQYF
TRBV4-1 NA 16 CASSQDPGGAYNEQFF
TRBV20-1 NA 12 CSASVVGGTQYF
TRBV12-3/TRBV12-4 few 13 CASTMGSSYEQYF
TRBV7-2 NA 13 CASSLGSGLEQYF
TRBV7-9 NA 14 CASTPPTAPYEQYF
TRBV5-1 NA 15 CASSSRVGGNSPLHF
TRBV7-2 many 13 CASSRTSTDTQYF
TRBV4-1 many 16 CASSQDTTGRYNEQFF
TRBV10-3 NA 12 CAGGGQDYGYTF
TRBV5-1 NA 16 CASSLGGAAAYNEQFF
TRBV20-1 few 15 CSYPSGGDSYNEQFF
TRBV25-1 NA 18 CASSDHPRPGQKNTEAFF
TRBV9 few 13 CASSPGLVETQYF
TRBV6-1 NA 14 CASRGWTGWTEAFF
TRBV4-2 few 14 CASSQDQGLAEQFF
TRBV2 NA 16 CASSEAYGASNEKLFF
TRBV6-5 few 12 CASRSRGPEAFF
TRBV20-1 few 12 CSAGTGRTEAFF
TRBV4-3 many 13 CASSQDWSDTQYF
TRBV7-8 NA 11 CASSLVGELFF
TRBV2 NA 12 CASSDRDYEQYF
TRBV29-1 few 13 CSVIGQGKNEQFF
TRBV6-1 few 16 CASRVKSQGHSYEQYF
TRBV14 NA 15 CASSQALAGVNEQFF
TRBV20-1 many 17 CSATSPGTSGFTDTQYF
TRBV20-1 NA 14 CSASGGGWNTEAFF
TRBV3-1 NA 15 CASSQEPGQNTEAFF
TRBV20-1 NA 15 CSAYNPGRGYNEQFF
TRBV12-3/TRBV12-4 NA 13 CASRTSNADTQYF
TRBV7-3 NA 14 CASSLTGDTGELFF
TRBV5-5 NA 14 CASSLWVGDQPQHF
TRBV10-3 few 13 CAISETARDEQYF
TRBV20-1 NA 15 CSARWVGGETGELFF
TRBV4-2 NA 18 CASSQDLGEGVMGNEQFF
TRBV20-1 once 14 CSAGGTAASYGYTF
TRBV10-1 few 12 CASRGLAGELFF
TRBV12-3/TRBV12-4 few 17 CASSPMASGKSADTQYF
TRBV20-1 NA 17 CSASSFAPGATNEKLFF
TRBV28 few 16 CASSLQSGLEGETQYF
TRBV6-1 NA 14 CASRPHAGSYEQYF
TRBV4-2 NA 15 CASSQADTRNTEAFF
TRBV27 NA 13 CASRLTVSHEQYF